This section outlines one TCR beta chain sequence together with its context. The entry originates in a study of blood T cell repertoires in COVID-19. Overall study: T cells, B-cell-depleted T cells, or PBMCs provided the cDNA or gDNA that served as material.

The J segment lost 3 bases and the V segment lost 4 bases, leaving 11 bases of the junction unmatched. The germline V gene encodes CDR1 ENHRY and CDR2 SYGVKD. This CDR3 spans 16 amino acids. Assay: immunoSEQ multiplex PCR; the TCRdb copy retains only in-frame clones and omits some. The table lists more than 80,000 clones, about 83% of them singletons. The chain is built from TRBV10-3 and TRBJ2-7, with 8 bases lining up with TRBD2. The receptor was derived from a man over 45 with active COVID-19. Sequencing was performed on peripheral blood. Here the CDR3 reads CAISGRGGQMHYEQYF. The CDR3 nucleotides read TGTGCCATCAGTGGACGGGGGGGACAAATGCACTACGAGCAGTACTTC.